This TCR beta chain was sequenced in a study of blood T cell repertoires in COVID-19. Study in general: COVID-19 samples, acute and convalescent, were from the United States, Italy and Spain. Sources were T cells, B-cell-depleted T cells, or PBMCs; the material itself was cDNA or gDNA.

CDR3 length: 15 residues. V was shortened by 3 bases and J by 0 bases, with 9 bases between the two germline ends. Germline V gene sequence: CDR1 MDHEN, CDR2 SYDVKM. In the study's own analysis: Using reference gene primer amplification, nucleated cell counts were estimated. Repertoires were generated with immunoSEQ multiplex PCR, while TCRdb's copy carries only in-frame clones and drops some. That table supplies the V and J calls and clone size; D and trimming were determined from the DNA. The sample has approximately 56,000 clones; 85% to 90% are singletons. This TCR was sampled from a man older than 75 with active or convalescent COVID-19. The chain combines TRBV28 with TRBJ1-3; the D is unclear. The specimen sequenced was peripheral blood. CDR3 nucleotide sequence: TGTGCCAGCAGTTTCGGTTCCCACTCTGGAAACACCATATATTTT. Protein: CASSFGSHSGNTIYF.